This record covers a single T cell receptor beta chain. Its target is unknown. The V end lost 2 bases, the J end lost 6 bases, and 13 bases lay between the germline ends. Per germline, CDR1 MDHEN and CDR2 SYDVKM. This CDR3 contains 14 residues. The entry originates in a study of shared clonotypes between healthy human individuals. Study results and caveats: It was the non-shared clonotypes that had lower generation probabilities than clonotypes shared by all four donors. Among several donors, roughly 5.4% of naive CD4 clonotypes were found in common.

The assay used deep level. Repertoires were generated with immunoSEQ multiplex PCR, while TCRdb's copy carries only in-frame clones and drops some. Here the sample spans about 1 million clones, about 77% being singletons. Healthy HIV-negative adults without recent acute infections or vaccinations served as donors. Sequenced: memory CD4+ T cells sorted from blood. The subset: CD45RA-negative fraction. J is TRBJ1-2 and V is TRBV28, with unresolved D. The TCR was taken from a man aged 18 to 35 in good health. CDR3: CASSLDDRSHGYTF. For the CDR3, the DNA is TGTGCCAGCAGTTTAGACGATAGGAGTCATGGCTACACCTTC.